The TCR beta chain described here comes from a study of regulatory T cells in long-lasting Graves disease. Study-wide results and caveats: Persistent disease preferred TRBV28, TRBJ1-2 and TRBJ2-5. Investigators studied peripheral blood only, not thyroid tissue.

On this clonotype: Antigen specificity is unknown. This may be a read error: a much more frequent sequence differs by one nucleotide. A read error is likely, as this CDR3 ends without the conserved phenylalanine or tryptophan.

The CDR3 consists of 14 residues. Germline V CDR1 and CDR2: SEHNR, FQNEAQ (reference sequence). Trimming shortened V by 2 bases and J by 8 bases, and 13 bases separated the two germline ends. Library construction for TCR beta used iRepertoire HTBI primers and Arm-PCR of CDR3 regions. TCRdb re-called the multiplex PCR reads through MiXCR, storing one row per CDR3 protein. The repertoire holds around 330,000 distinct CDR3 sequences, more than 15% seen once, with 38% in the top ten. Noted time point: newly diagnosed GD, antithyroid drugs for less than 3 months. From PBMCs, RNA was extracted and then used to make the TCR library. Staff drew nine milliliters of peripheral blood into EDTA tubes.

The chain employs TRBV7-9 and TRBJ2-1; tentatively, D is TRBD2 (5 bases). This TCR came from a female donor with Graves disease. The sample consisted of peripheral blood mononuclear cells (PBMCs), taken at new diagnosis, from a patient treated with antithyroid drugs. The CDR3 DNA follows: TGTGCCAGCAGCTTATCGTCTAGCTTTTATGAGCAGTTCTTA. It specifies CASSLSSSFYEQFL.